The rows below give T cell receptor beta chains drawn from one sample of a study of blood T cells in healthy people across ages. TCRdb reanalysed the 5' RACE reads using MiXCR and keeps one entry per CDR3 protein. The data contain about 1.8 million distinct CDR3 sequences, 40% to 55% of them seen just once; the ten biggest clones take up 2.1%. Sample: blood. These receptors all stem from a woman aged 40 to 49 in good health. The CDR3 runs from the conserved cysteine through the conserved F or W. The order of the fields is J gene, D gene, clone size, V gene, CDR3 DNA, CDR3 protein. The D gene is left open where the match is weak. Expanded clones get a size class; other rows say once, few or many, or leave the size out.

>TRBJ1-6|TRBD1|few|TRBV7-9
TGTGCCAGCAGACTTGACAGGGGGCTGAATTCACCCCTCCACTTT
CASRLDRGLNSPLHF
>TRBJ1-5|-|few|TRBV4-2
TGTGCCAGCAGCCAAGAAACAATCGGAGGTCAGCCCCAGCATTTT
CASSQETIGGQPQHF
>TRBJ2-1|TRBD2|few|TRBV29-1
TGCAGCGTTGGTGTGCGGGGGGCCTACAATGAGCAGTTCTTC
CSVGVRGAYNEQFF
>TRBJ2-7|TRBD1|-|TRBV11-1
TGTGCCAGCAGCGCCGACAGGGTTAGCTCCTACGAGCAGTACTTC
CASSADRVSSYEQYF
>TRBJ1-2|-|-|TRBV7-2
TGTGCCAGCAGGCCCCTCCCAGGTTATGGCTACACCTTC
CASRPLPGYGYTF
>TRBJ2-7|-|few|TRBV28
TGTGCCAGCAGTTTAATGGGTACGGGTTCCTACGAGCAGTACTTC
CASSLMGTGSYEQYF
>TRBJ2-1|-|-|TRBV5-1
TGCGCCAAACTAAGAACAAACTCCTACAATGAGCAGTTCTTC
CAKLRTNSYNEQFF
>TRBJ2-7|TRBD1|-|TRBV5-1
TGCGCCAGCAGCCCAGGGACAGTTGGCAACGAGCAGTACTTC
CASSPGTVGNEQYF
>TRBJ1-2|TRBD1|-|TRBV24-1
TGTGCCACCAGCACAGGGGATTATGGCTACACCTTC
CATSTGDYGYTF
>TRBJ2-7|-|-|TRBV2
TGTGCCAGTACCGGGACGGCCTCCTACGAGCAGTACTTC
CASTGTASYEQYF
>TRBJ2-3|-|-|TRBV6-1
TGTGCCAGCAGGCCAGACCGACTACCGCGCACAGATACGCAGTATTTT
CASRPDRLPRTDTQYF
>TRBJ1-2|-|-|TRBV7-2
TGTGCCAGCAGCTTAGGGGGGACACCCTATGGCTACACCTTC
CASSLGGTPYGYTF
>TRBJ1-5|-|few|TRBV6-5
TGTGCCAGCAGTCACAGGGAAGATCAGCCCCAGCATTTT
CASSHREDQPQHF
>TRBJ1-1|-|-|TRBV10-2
TGCGCCAGCAGTGTGGTCCGTTGGGTCACTGAAGCTTTCTTT
CASSVVRWVTEAFF
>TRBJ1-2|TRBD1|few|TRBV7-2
TGTGCCAGCAGCGCCAACAGGGGCCCTACCACCTCCGGTACTTATGGCTACACCTTC
CASSANRGPTTSGTYGYTF
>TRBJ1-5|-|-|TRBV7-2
TGTGCCAGCAGCTCTGAGGCGAATAGCAATCAGCCCCAGCATTTT
CASSSEANSNQPQHF
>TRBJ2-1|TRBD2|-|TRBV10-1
TGCGCCAGCAGTGAGTCGTCTAGCGGGGGCCTTATCTCCTACAATGAGCAGTTCTTC
CASSESSSGGLISYNEQFF
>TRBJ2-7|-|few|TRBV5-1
TGCGCCAGCAGCTTGACCGTCAGTTCCGGCGAGCAGTACTTC
CASSLTVSSGEQYF
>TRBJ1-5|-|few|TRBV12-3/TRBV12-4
TGTGCCAGCAGTTTGGGCTCTACAGGGCGACAGCCCCAGCATTTT
CASSLGSTGRQPQHF
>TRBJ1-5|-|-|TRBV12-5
TGTGCTAGTGTTGAGGGTATCCAGCCCCAGCATTTT
CASVEGIQPQHF
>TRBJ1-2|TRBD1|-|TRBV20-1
TGCAGTGCAACCGGACAGGGGGCTGATTATGGCTACACCTTC
CSATGQGADYGYTF
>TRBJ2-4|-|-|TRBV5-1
TGCGCCAGCAGCTCCAAAGAGGACACAGCCAAAAACATTCAGTACTTC
CASSSKEDTAKNIQYF
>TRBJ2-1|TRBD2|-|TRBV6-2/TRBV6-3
TGTGCCAGCAGTTCTCCCCGGGGGGTTCTCCCATACAATGAGCAGTTCTTC
CASSSPRGVLPYNEQFF